These 14 T cell receptor beta chains originate from one sample sequenced in a study of early T cells in non-severe SARS-CoV-2 infection. Via MiXCR, TCRdb re-called the 5' RACE reads, giving one row per CDR3 protein. Of tens of thousands of distinct CDR3 sequences listed, 6% to 7.5% are singletons. The input for sequencing was whole blood, taken at baseline. All receptors come from an adult who was a healthcare worker with PCR-confirmed SARS-CoV-2 infection or an uninfected control (not recorded which).

A few counts support this clonotype. This chain links TRBV11-1 with TRBJ2-7; a possible D gene is TRBD1 (5 bases). The V end lost 6 bases, the J end lost 2 bases, and 14 bases lay between the germline ends. This CDR3 is built from 14 residues. CDR1 and CDR2 (germline): SGHAT, FQDESV (reference sequence). The chain's CDR3 is CASSSSTGTYEQYF. The DNA of the CDR3 is TGTGCCAGCAGTTCCTCAACAGGAACCTACGAGCAGTACTTC. The full variable domain, with the rest looked up from reference TRBV11-1 and TRBJ2-7, is EAEVAQSPRYKITEKSQAVAFWCDPISGHATLYWYRQILGQGPELLVQFQDESVVDDSQLPKDRFSAERLKGVDSTLKIQPAELGDSAMYLCASSSSTGTYEQYFGPGTRLTVT.

This sequence joins TRBV29-1 and TRBJ2-3; tentatively, D is TRBD1 or TRBD2 (5 bases each). V was clipped by 7 bases and J by 5 bases, with 7 bases between them. Per the germline V gene, CDR1 is SQVTM and CDR2 is ANQGSEA. CDR3 length: 10 residues. As DNA, the CDR3 is TGCAGCGGGGACGGAGATACGCAGTATTTT. It translates to CSGDGDTQYF.

This clonotype was detected ten times or more. The chain links TRBV6-6 to TRBJ2-3; 7 bases fit TRBD2. The germline CDR1 and CDR2 sequences are MNHNY and SVGAGI (reference sequence). CDR3 length: 15 amino acids. V was clipped by 6 bases and J by 0 bases; unmatched bases: 6. In DNA, the CDR3 is TGTGCCAGCAGCCTAGCGGATTATAGCACAGATACGCAGTATTTT. It codes for CASSLADYSTDTQYF.

In the case of this clonotype: A much larger clone lies one base from this, so it may be a read error. The rearrangement links TRBV6-1 to TRBJ2-1; TRBD2 matches at 8 bases. Germline-derived CDR1 and CDR2 are MNHNS and SASEGT. The CDR3 spans 15 residues. For the CDR3, the DNA is TGTGGCAGCAGTGCTGAGCGGGAGTGGTACAATGAGCAGTTCTTC. It is translated as CGSSAEREWYNEQFF.

This clonotype appeared a few times. This chain links TRBV24-1 with TRBJ2-1, with TRBD2 matching over 15 bases. The CDR3 is 14 amino acids. Trimming cost V 9 bases and J 6 bases; bases outside gene matches: 2. The germline CDR1 and CDR2 sequences are KGHDR and SFDVKD. The chain's CDR3 is CATGLAGGFNEQFF. The CDR3 bases are TGTGCCACCGGACTAGCGGGAGGGTTCAATGAGCAGTTCTTC.

This clonotype was detected many times. The rearrangement uses TRBV4-3 and TRBJ2-1; D ambiguous. V lost 1 base, J lost 10 bases, and 14 bases lay in between. The CDR3 totals 14 residues. From germline, CDR1 is LGHNA and CDR2 YSLEER. The CDR3 DNA follows: TGCGCCAGCAGCCAAGTAATTATGATCGGCGAGCAGTTCTTC. This translates into CASSQVIMIGEQFF.

This clonotype was seen many times. This rearrangement joins TRBV27 to TRBJ2-5; D may match TRBD1 or TRBD2 (5 bases each). Trimming took 6 bases from V and 2 from J, leaving 13 bases between them. The germline V gene encodes CDR1 MNHEY and CDR2 SMNVEV (reference sequence). The CDR3 loop spans 14 amino acids. CDR3 loop: CASSQRTLQETQYF. For the CDR3, the DNA is TGTGCCAGCAGCCAGCGGACACTTCAAGAGACCCAGTACTTC.

There are many counts of this clonotype. The gene calls are TRBV24-1 and TRBJ2-1, with D maybe TRBD2 (5 bases). The length of the CDR3 is 16 residues. CDR1 is KGHDR, CDR2 SFDVKD, per germline. V was cut by 3 bases and J by 0 bases, with 11 bases left in between. CDR3 in DNA: TGTGCCACCAGTGATCCAGCGGCAAGCTCCTACAATGAGCAGTTCTTC. Its protein product is CATSDPAASSYNEQFF.

This clonotype was seen repeatedly, ten times or more. The chain uses TRBV6-6 and TRBJ2-6, with a weak D call TRBD1 (5 bases). The germline gives CDR1 MNHNY, CDR2 SVGAGI (reference sequence). V shed 0 bases and J shed 1 base, with 10 bases lying between them. The CDR3 consists of 17 residues. The CDR3 DNA follows: TGTGCCAGCAGTTACTCCGACAGCTCTTCTGGGGCCAACGTCCTGACTTTC. It encodes CASSYSDSSSGANVLTF.

This clonotype showed up just a few times. V usage is TRBV6-1 and J usage is TRBJ1-1; 7 bases match TRBD1. V dropped 4 bases and J dropped 0; count of bases not matched to a gene: 5. Germline V CDR1 and CDR2: MNHNS, SASEGT. The CDR3 is made up of 15 amino acids. The CDR3 loop reads CASSAVDRVNTEAFF. DNA for the CDR3: TGTGCCAGCAGTGCCGTCGACAGGGTGAACACTGAAGCTTTCTTT.

This clonotype was detected many times. V usage is TRBV6-2 or TRBV6-3 and J usage is TRBJ2-7; possibly TRBD2 for D (5 bases). The CDR3 runs 17 residues. Trimming took 5 bases from V and 0 from J, leaving 20 bases between them. Germline loops: CDR1 MNHEY, CDR2 SVGEGT. This CDR3 reads CASSAIALSGSSYEQYF. The CDR3, as DNA: TGTGCCAGCAGTGCCATCGCACTAAGCGGCTCCTCCTACGAGCAGTACTTC.

This clonotype was counted ten times or more. The chain uses TRBV7-9 and TRBJ2-3, with D uncertain. The CDR3 spans 14 residues. V lost 6 bases and J lost 4, with 14 bases in between. The germline V gene has CDR1 SEHNR and CDR2 FQNEAQ (reference sequence). CDR3 sequence: CASRGRTWPDTQYF. The CDR3 nucleotides are TGTGCCAGCAGGGGCCGAACGTGGCCAGATACGCAGTATTTT.

This clonotype appeared a few times. The chain combines TRBV29-1 with TRBJ1-4; possibly TRBD1 for D (6 bases). The V and J ends lost 4 bases and 9 bases respectively, with 15 bases between them. CDR3 length: 13 residues. Germline V lookup: CDR1 SQVTM, CDR2 ANQGSEA. Here the CDR3 reads CSVGGQRGKKLFF. The CDR3 DNA is TGCAGCGTTGGGGGACAACGAGGGAAAAAACTGTTTTTT.

The rearrangement joins TRBV5-5 to TRBJ2-2, with 7 bases aligning to TRBD1. Germline assignment: CDR1 SGHKS and CDR2 YYEKEE (reference sequence). CDR3 length: 17 residues. The junction had 10 bases not matched to a gene; V was cut back by 3 bases and J by 2 bases. The DNA of the CDR3 is TGTGCCAGCAGCTCAGACCAGGGACAGCAAAACACCGGGGAGCTGTTTTTT. Residues: CASSSDQGQQNTGELFF.